These 21 T cell receptor beta chains were sequenced from one sample in a study of OX40 agonist ivuxolimab in advanced cancers. Libraries were prepared by immunoSEQ multiplex PCR; TCRdb keeps only in-frame clonotypes and omits some of them. There are about 79,000 clones in the sample; 85% to 95% occur only once, and 11% lies in the top ten. The specimen was CD4+ or CD8+ T cells sorted from blood, collected in a trial of the OX40 agonist ivuxolimab. These receptors all stem from an adult with an advanced solid tumor such as melanoma, head and neck, liver or kidney cancer.

The CDR3 sequence is CASSLGTSGGTEQFF. CDR3 DNA: TGTGCCAGCAGCCTCGGGACTAGCGGGGGGACTGAGCAGTTCTTC. The V and J genes are TRBV7-6 and TRBJ2-1, with 15 bases matching TRBD2. CDR3 length: 15 residues. Germline CDR1 reads SGHVS; CDR2 reads FNYEAQ. V shed 5 bases and J 9 bases; nucleotides not matched to a gene: 5.

This rearrangement joins TRBV7-2 to TRBJ2-7; D unclear. This CDR3 is 12 amino acids long. Trimming took off 5 bases at V and 0 bases at J, with 5 bases between the two ends. The germline V gene encodes CDR1 SGHTA and CDR2 FQGNSA. The CDR3: CASSQSSYEQYF. The CDR3 DNA reads as TGTGCCAGCAGCCAGAGCTCCTACGAGCAGTACTTC.

The chain has TRBV7-2 and TRBJ2-1, with no clear D. This CDR3 spans 13 amino acids. Between the trimmed V and J ends, which lost 3 bases and 4 bases, there was a span of 7 bases. The germline CDR1 and CDR2 sequences are SGHTA and FQGNSA. CDR3 sequence: CASSFMGYNEQFF. Here the CDR3 DNA reads TGTGCCAGCAGCTTCATGGGGTACAATGAGCAGTTCTTC.

This chain joins TRBV14 and TRBJ2-3; D is unclear. Deletions cut 11 bases from V and 3 bases from J, with 9 bases between. Germline CDR1 SGHDN, CDR2 FVKESK. The CDR3 is made up of 11 amino acids. The CDR3 region has the DNA TGTGCCCCGGGTGGGACAGATACGCAGTATTTT. Its protein is CAPGGTDTQYF.

J is TRBJ1-1 and V is TRBV6-1; D gene ambiguous. This CDR3 is built from 13 residues. Trimming cost V 6 bases and J 5 bases, with 13 bases left between them. Germline V gene lookup returns CDR1 MNHNS and CDR2 SASEGT. The CDR3 sequence is CASSANSRTEAFF. For the CDR3, the DNA is TGTGCCAGCAGCGCAAACTCCCGGACTGAAGCTTTCTTT.

This rearrangement joins TRBV6-1 to TRBJ2-3, with TRBD2 identical over 8 bases. Per the germline V gene, CDR1 is MNHNS and CDR2 is SASEGT. V was clipped by 8 bases and J by 5 bases; unmatched bases: 12. The CDR3 consists of 15 residues. The CDR3: CASLPWPREGDTQYF. CDR3 nucleotide sequence: TGTGCCAGCTTGCCTTGGCCACGGGAGGGAGATACGCAGTATTTT.

Only one count was recorded for this clone. At one boundary the junction diverges from the germline segment, which might be a read error. V gene TRBV5-6 combines with J gene TRBJ1-6, with D maybe TRBD1 (6 bases). Germline V gene lookup returns CDR1 SGHDT and CDR2 YYEEEE. This CDR3 contains 13 residues. This CDR3 is CASKGGGNSPPHF. As DNA, the CDR3 is TGTGCCAGCAAGGGAGGGGGTAATTCACCCCCCCACTTT.

Note on this clone: Mismatch with germline at one junction end may stem from a read error. The chain couples TRBV7-7 to TRBJ2-1, with D possibly being TRBD2 (7 bases). The CDR3 runs to 16 residues. Germline CDR1 is SSHAT and CDR2 is FNYEAQ (reference sequence). CDR3 sequence reads: CASSSYEGGAGNEQFF. Here the CDR3 DNA reads TGTGCTAGCAGCTCCTATGAAGGGGGGGCCGGTAATGAGCAGTTCTTC.

V is TRBV13 and J is TRBJ2-7, with D possibly TRBD1 on 5 matching bases. This CDR3 contains 13 residues. The V and J ends lost 4 bases and 3 bases respectively, with 10 bases between them. The germline V gene has CDR1 PRHDT and CDR2 FYEKMQ (reference sequence). The CDR3 protein is CASSSGPLYEQYF. CDR3 DNA sequence: TGTGCCAGCAGCTCAGGGCCCCTCTACGAGCAGTACTTC.

The chain uses TRBV19 and TRBJ2-3; D is possibly TRBD1 or TRBD2 (5 bases each). The CDR3 sequence is 13 residues long. Trimming shortened V by 3 bases and J by 1 base, and 5 bases separated the two germline ends. The germline gives CDR1 LNHDA, CDR2 SQIVND (reference sequence). CDR3 protein: CASSMGGTDTQYF. The CDR3 DNA sequence: TGTGCCAGTAGTATGGGGGGCACAGATACGCAGTATTTT.

The gene calls are TRBV5-1 and TRBJ2-1, with 8 nucleotides matching TRBD1. Trimming removed 4 bases from V and 8 bases from J; junction bases left unmatched: 5. Germline lookup yields CDR1 SGHRS and CDR2 YFSETQ. The CDR3 is made up of 13 amino acids. The CDR3 nucleotides read TGCGCCAGCAGCCTTGGACAGGGCGATGAGCAGTTCTTC. Protein product: CASSLGQGDEQFF.

This clone was observed a single time. This chain joins TRBV9 and TRBJ1-1; possibly TRBD1 for D (6 bases). V lost 4 bases and J 8 bases, leaving 15 bases between the germline ends. The germline V gene encodes CDR1 SGDLS and CDR2 YYNGEE. The CDR3 loop spans 13 amino acids. The CDR3 region is CASSKLTGNEAFF. CDR3 in DNA: TGTGCCAGCAGCAAACTCACAGGGAACGAAGCTTTCTTT.

A few counts support this clone. The chain carries TRBV14 and TRBJ2-7; D is unresolved. The CDR3 sequence is 12 residues long. Germline CDR1 SGHDN, CDR2 FVKESK. Trimming left V 5 bases short and J 0 bases short, with 5 bases between. The CDR3 DNA is TGTGCCAGCAGCTTAAGCTCCTACGAGCAGTACTTC. Amino acid sequence: CASSLSSYEQYF.

The chain carries TRBV6-6 and TRBJ1-5; maybe TRBD1 (6 bases). The CDR3 length is 12 residues. Germline-derived CDR1 and CDR2 are MNHNY and SVGAGI (reference sequence). Trimming cost V 0 bases and J 10 bases, with 7 bases left between them. The CDR3 here is CASSYSGGPQHF. The CDR3 DNA is TGTGCCAGCAGTTACTCCGGGGGCCCCCAGCATTTT.

Regarding this clone: The germline gene is not matched at one end of the junction; a read error may be the cause. J is TRBJ2-7 and V is TRBV10-2; D tentatively fits TRBD1 or TRBD2 (5 bases each). CDR1 is WSHSY, CDR2 SAAADI, per germline. This CDR3 comprises 12 residues. CDR3 protein: CASSEGAGSEDF. The DNA for the CDR3 is TGCGCCAGCAGTGAGGGGGCAGGTTCGGAGGACTTC.

This clone was recorded only once. The genes are TRBV30 and TRBJ2-7; D is tentatively TRBD1 or TRBD2 (5 bases each). The CDR3 spans 13 residues. In germline, CDR1 is GTSNPN, CDR2 SVGIG (reference sequence). V lost 4 bases to trimming and J lost 2 bases, with 12 bases between them. The CDR3 DNA follows: TGTGCCTGGACCCGGGGCACTGCCTACGAGCAGTACTTC. Translation gives CAWTRGTAYEQYF.

The chain uses TRBV6-4 and TRBJ1-3, with a weak D call TRBD1 (5 bases). CDR3 length: 15 residues. Germline V CDR1 and CDR2: MRHNA, SNTAGT. Trimming left V 1 base short and J 5 bases short, with 12 bases between. CDR3 DNA: TGTGCCAGCAGTGACTTCAGGGATCTTCGAAACACCATATATTTT. This encodes CASSDFRDLRNTIYF.

A single count supports this clone. The rearrangement joins TRBV19 to TRBJ2-7; D unresolved. V lost 3 bases and J lost 6, with 18 bases in between. The CDR3 extends over 15 amino acids. The germline gives CDR1 LNHDA, CDR2 SQIVND (reference sequence). The CDR3 is CASSISDGPPPEQYF. DNA of the CDR3: TGTGCCAGTAGTATCTCGGACGGACCCCCTCCCGAGCAGTACTTC.

The J gene is TRBJ1-1, the V gene TRBV27; 10 bases are a match to TRBD1. Trimming took 6 bases from V and 7 from J; bases not matched to a gene: 5. Germline CDR1 and CDR2: MNHEY and SMNVEV (reference sequence). This CDR3 comprises 13 residues. The CDR3 region is CASRVGTGVEAFF. In DNA form, the CDR3 reads TGTGCCAGCAGGGTCGGGACAGGGGTTGAAGCTTTCTTT.

The chain employs TRBV23-1 and TRBJ2-5; 8 bases agree with TRBD1. TRBV23-1 counts as an open reading frame of uncertain function. The CDR3 covers 13 residues. V gave up 9 bases and J gave up 5 bases; unmatched junction bases: 8. The CDR3 DNA sequence: TGCGCCAGAAGACAGGGGATGGGGGAGACCCAGTACTTC. Its translation: CARRQGMGETQYF.

CDR3 in DNA: TGTGCCAGTAGTACTCTCGGACTATCGGCGTACAATGAGCAGTTCTTC. It yields the protein CASSTLGLSAYNEQFF. The V and J genes are TRBV19 and TRBJ2-1; the D gene is possibly TRBD2 (6 bases). The CDR3 contains 16 residues. The germline V gene encodes CDR1 LNHDA and CDR2 SQIVND (reference sequence). With 4 bases removed from V and 4 bases from J, the gap between germline ends came to 17 bases.